This T cell receptor (beta chain) is drawn from a study of blood T cell dynamics during melanoma immunotherapy. The assay was immunoSEQ multiplex PCR, and TCRdb's table has in-frame clones only and misses some. The sample carries fewer than 15,000 clones, roughly 94% recorded once. The time point: pre-treatment baseline. One draw preceded checkpoint blockade; another followed its first cycle at week 3. Germline assignment: CDR1 MNHEY and CDR2 SVGAGI. V dropped 2 bases and J dropped 7 bases, with 6 bases sitting between them. This CDR3 has 13 amino acids. The genes are TRBV6-5 and TRBJ2-6; D gene ambiguous. Sample: effector memory CD8+ T cells from blood, taken from a patient treated with checkpoint blockade. The receptor was derived from a human donor with melanoma. CDR3 coding DNA: TGTGCCAGCAGTTACACCGGCGCCAACGTCCTGACTTTC. Protein: CASSYTGANVLTF.